The 20 T cell receptor beta chains below come from one sample, sequenced in a study of TIL therapy for anti-PD-1-resistant metastatic lung cancer. Time point denoted: pre-treatment sample, taken before nivolumab and TIL therapy. This was the immunoSEQ v3 assay. Here immunoSEQ multiplex PCR was the method, and the copy in TCRdb shows in-frame clones only, minus some. The data show under 20,000 clones, 75% to 80% seen once. This material consisted of blood, taken at baseline. The receptors come from a person aged 25-85 years with non-small cell lung cancer.

The chain links TRBV7-9 to TRBJ1-2; possible D gene TRBD1, 6 bases. Between the trimmed V and J ends, which lost 5 bases and 6 bases, there was a span of 22 bases. Germline-derived CDR1 and CDR2 are SEHNR and FQNEAQ (reference sequence). The CDR3 spans 16 residues. The CDR3 DNA sequence: TGTGCCAGCAGCCCGGAGGTTTGGAACAGGGAGGATGGCTACACCTTC. Its translation: CASSPEVWNREDGYTF.

This CDR3 is CASSLSGRVNEQFF. The CDR3 DNA sequence: TGTGCCAGCAGCTTAAGCGGGAGGGTTAATGAGCAGTTCTTC. V and J are TRBV11-2 and TRBJ2-1, with 10 bases matching TRBD2. CDR1 and CDR2 from the germline V gene are SGHAT and FQNNGV. V was clipped by 2 bases and J by 7 bases; unmatched bases: 2. CDR3 size: 14 residues. The full variable domain, with the rest looked up from reference TRBV11-2 and TRBJ2-1, is EAGVAQSPRYKIIEKRQSVAFWCNPISGHATLYWYQQILGQGPKLLIQFQNNGVVDDSQLPKDRFSAERLKGVDSTLKIQPAKLEDSAVYLCASSLSGRVNEQFFGPGTRLTVL.

The chain employs TRBV7-2 and TRBJ2-5; 8 positions agree with TRBD2. V shed 4 bases, J shed 5 bases, and the junction held 3 bases outside the gene matches. Looked up from germline, CDR1 is SGHTA and CDR2 is FQGNSA. This CDR3 is built from 13 residues. The CDR3 here is CASSWTGGETQYF. The CDR3 nucleotides read TGTGCCAGCAGCTGGACGGGGGGGGAGACCCAGTACTTC.

This chain joins TRBV19 and TRBJ2-6; D uncertain. Germline V CDR1 and CDR2: LNHDA, SQIVND (reference sequence). Trimming removed 5 bases from V and 1 base from J, with 6 bases in between. This CDR3 region has 14 residues. The CDR3 spells CASSLGSGANVLTF. Written as DNA, the CDR3 is TGTGCCAGTAGTCTGGGGTCTGGGGCCAACGTCCTGACTTTC.

The chain recombines TRBV6-1 with TRBJ1-3, with a weak D call TRBD1 (5 bases). Germline V lookup: CDR1 MNHNS, CDR2 SASEGT. Trimming left V 0 bases short and J 2 bases short, with 8 bases between. The CDR3 has 15 amino acids. CDR3 sequence reads: CASSEAPGTGNTIYF. CDR3 DNA: TGTGCCAGCAGTGAAGCGCCAGGGACTGGAAACACCATATATTTT.

The rearrangement uses TRBV4-2 and TRBJ2-4; possibly TRBD1 for D (7 bases). CDR1 and CDR2 (germline): LGHNA, YNFKEQ. V was trimmed by 0 bases and J by 13 bases, leaving 19 bases between them. CDR3 length equals 15 residues. The CDR3 reads CASSQEIWGDSSQYF. The CDR3 coding sequence is TGTGCCAGCAGCCAAGAAATCTGGGGGGACAGTTCCCAGTACTTC.

The chain uses TRBV10-1 and TRBJ2-7; 7 bases are shared with TRBD1. In germline, CDR1 is WNHNN, CDR2 SYGVQD (reference sequence). The CDR3 runs 15 residues. V dropped 2 bases and J dropped 2; count of bases not matched to a gene: 6. CDR3 nucleotide sequence: TGCGCCAGCAGTGAGACCGGGACAGCGCCCTACGAGCAGTACTTC. Amino acids: CASSETGTAPYEQYF.

V gene TRBV5-4 combines with J gene TRBJ2-5, with 8 nucleotides matching TRBD1. Germline V gene data show CDR1 as SGHNT and CDR2 as YYREEE (reference sequence). The ends lost 4 bases at V and 2 bases at J; junction bases unmatched: 7. This CDR3 region has 15 residues. The CDR3 loop is CASSPDGQGQETQYF. CDR3 nucleotides: TGTGCCAGCAGCCCGGATGGACAGGGTCAAGAGACCCAGTACTTC.

The chain links TRBV4-2 to TRBJ1-4; the match to TRBD1 covers 7 bases. V lost 1 base and J lost 7; bases outside the gene matches: 12. CDR3 length: 17 amino acids. From germline, CDR1 is LGHNA and CDR2 YNFKEQ. The CDR3 coding sequence is TGTGCCAGCAGCCAAGTGGGAACAGGGGATCTGGGTGAAAAACTGTTTTTT. It specifies CASSQVGTGDLGEKLFF.

The chain links TRBV7-9 to TRBJ2-3; 9 nucleotides line up with TRBD2. V was pared by 5 bases and J by 3 bases, with 9 bases of the junction left unmatched. Germline loops: CDR1 SEHNR, CDR2 FQNEAQ (reference sequence). The CDR3 runs 16 residues. CDR3 DNA sequence: TGTGCCAGCAGCCTCTTAGCGGGAGAGTATACAGATACGCAGTATTTT. As protein: CASSLLAGEYTDTQYF. The full variable domain, completed using reference TRBV7-9 and TRBJ2-3, is DTGVSQNPRHKITKRGQNVTFRCDPISEHNRLYWYRQTLGQGPEFLTYFQNEAQLEKSRLLSDRFSAERPKGSFSTLEIQRTEQGDSAMYLCASSLLAGEYTDTQYFGPGTRLTVL.

This chain uses TRBV7-3 with TRBJ2-1; unclear D gene. CDR1 and CDR2 (germline): SGHTA, FQGTGA. The CDR3 loop spans 16 amino acids. V was cut by 5 bases and J by 1 base, with 15 bases left in between. CDR3 amino acids: CASSQLPGASYNEQFF. The CDR3 DNA sequence: TGTGCCAGCAGCCAACTCCCGGGCGCGTCCTACAATGAGCAGTTCTTC.

This clone showed up just a few times. CDR3 sequence reads: CASSPMAGSTEAFF. In DNA form, the CDR3 reads TGTGCCAGCAGCCCCATGGCAGGGAGTACTGAAGCTTTCTTT. V is TRBV7-9 and J is TRBJ1-1; D might be TRBD1 (5 bases). CDR3 length equals 14 residues. Trimming removed 5 bases from V and 5 bases from J, with 15 bases in between. Germline V lookup: CDR1 SEHNR, CDR2 FQNEAQ (reference sequence).

V gene TRBV29-1 combines with J gene TRBJ1-2; 8 nucleotides line up with TRBD1. Trimming cost V 5 bases and J 8 bases; bases outside gene matches: 16. This CDR3 is 15 amino acids long. Germline V gene data show CDR1 as SQVTM and CDR2 as ANQGSEA. CDR3 residues: CSVWTGKAQGDGYTF. The CDR3 nucleotides read TGCAGCGTTTGGACAGGGAAAGCACAGGGGGACGGCTACACCTTC.

CDR3 nucleotide sequence: TGTGCCAGCAGCTCGGGACGGACCACAGATACGCAGTATTTT. This translates into CASSSGRTTDTQYF. The chain employs TRBV5-4 and TRBJ2-3; D may match TRBD1 or TRBD2 (5 bases each). CDR1 is SGHNT and CDR2 is YYREEE in the germline V gene (reference sequence). Trimming took 3 bases from V and 2 from J, leaving 10 bases between them. The CDR3 is 14 amino acids.

The rearrangement uses TRBV7-3 and TRBJ2-5; D is ambiguous. The V gene lost 2 bases and the J gene lost 4 bases, with 8 bases spanning the gap. CDR1 and CDR2 (germline): SGHTA, FQGTGA. The CDR3 contains 13 residues. The CDR3 DNA follows: TGTGCCAGCAGCTTAGTAACTACAGAGACCCAGTACTTC. Translation: CASSLVTTETQYF.

In its sample, this clone was seen a few times. The V gene is TRBV5-1, the J gene TRBJ1-2, with D maybe TRBD1 (6 bases). V shed 2 bases and J shed 1 base, with 6 bases lying between them. The CDR3 spans 13 residues. Germline V CDR1 and CDR2: SGHRS, YFSETQ. CDR3 bases: TGCGCCAGCAGCTTACAGGGTAACTATGGCTACACCTTC. Its translation is CASSLQGNYGYTF. Variable domain in full (rest from reference TRBV5-1 and TRBJ1-2): KAGVTQTPRYLIKTRGQQVTLSCSPISGHRSVSWYQQTPGQGLQFLFEYFSETQRNKGNFPGRFSGRQFSNSRSEMNVSTLELGDSALYLCASSLQGNYGYTFGSGTRLTVV.

V gene TRBV6-5 combines with J gene TRBJ2-2; D might be TRBD1 or TRBD2, each matching 5 bases. The germline V and J ends were trimmed by 6 bases and 10 bases, with 15 bases remaining between them. CDR3 length: 13 residues. The germline V gene has CDR1 MNHEY and CDR2 SVGAGI. The CDR3 is CASRWGFLAELFF. The CDR3 nucleotides are TGTGCCAGCAGGTGGGGGTTCCTTGCGGAGCTGTTTTTT.

CDR3 loop: CASSPLSGRGGEKLFF. The CDR3 nucleotides read TGTGCCAGCAGCCCCTTGTCGGGCAGGGGAGGTGAAAAACTGTTTTTT. V gene TRBV5-5 combines with J gene TRBJ1-4, with TRBD1 as a possible D gene (6 bases). Trimming shortened V by 4 bases and J by 7 bases, and 20 bases separated the two germline ends. Germline assignment: CDR1 SGHKS and CDR2 YYEKEE (reference sequence). CDR3 size: 16 residues.

The chain employs TRBV27 and TRBJ2-1, with a possible D match to TRBD2 (6 bases). The germline V and J ends were trimmed by 2 bases and 3 bases, with 8 bases remaining between them. The CDR3 sequence is 14 residues long. CDR1 MNHEY and CDR2 SMNVEV come from the germline V gene (reference sequence). For the CDR3, the DNA is TGTGCCAGCAGTTTACGGGGGTTCTACAATGAGCAGTTCTTC. Its translation: CASSLRGFYNEQFF.

This clone was seen a few times. The chain uses TRBV21-1 and TRBJ1-3. TRBV21-1 is a pseudogene locus. CDR3 size: 12 residues. The CDR3 sequence is CASSFKRNTIYF. CDR3 coding DNA: TGTGCCAGCAGCTTCAAACGAAACACCATATATTTT.